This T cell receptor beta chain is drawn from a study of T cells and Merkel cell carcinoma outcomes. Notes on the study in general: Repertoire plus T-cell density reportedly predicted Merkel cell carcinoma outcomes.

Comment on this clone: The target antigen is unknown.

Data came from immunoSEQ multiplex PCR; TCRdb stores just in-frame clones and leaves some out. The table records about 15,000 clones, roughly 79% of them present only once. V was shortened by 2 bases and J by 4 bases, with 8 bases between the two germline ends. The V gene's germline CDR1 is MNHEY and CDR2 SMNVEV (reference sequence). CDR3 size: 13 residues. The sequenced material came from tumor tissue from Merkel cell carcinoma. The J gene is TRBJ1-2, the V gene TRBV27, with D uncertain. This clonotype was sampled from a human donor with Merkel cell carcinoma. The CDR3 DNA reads TGTGCCAGCAGTTTAAGCCGGACCTATGGCTACACCTTC. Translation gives CASSLSRTYGYTF.